Each of the 9 T cell receptor beta chains below was sequenced from the same sample in a study of STAT3 mutations in large granular lymphocyte leukemia. Study-level findings and limits: Every T-cell large granular lymphocyte leukemia patient had at least one immunodominant TCR beta clonotype.

The antigens for these receptors are not known. Clones were sequenced by immunoSEQ multiplex PCR, and TCRdb holds only the in-frame ones, with some missing. The table lists 20,000 or so clones, about 90% of them singletons. Sequencing input: peripheral blood mononuclear cells. Receptors were obtained from a man between 60 and 75 years old with T-cell large granular lymphocyte leukemia. Some clones in this sample may be carry-over from other donors' samples.

This sequence joins TRBV25-1 and TRBJ2-5; no clear D gene. The CDR3 consists of 14 residues. CDR1 MGHDK and CDR2 SYGVNS come from the germline V gene. V lost 1 base and J lost 0, with 6 bases in between. The CDR3 here is CASSESGYQETQYF. For the CDR3, the DNA is TGTGCCAGCAGTGAATCCGGGTACCAAGAGACCCAGTACTTC. Combining the CDR3 with reference TRBV25-1 and TRBJ2-5 gives the whole variable domain EADIYQTPRYLVIGTGKKITLECSQTMGHDKMYWYQQDPGMELHLIHYSYGVNSTEKGDLSSESTVSRIRTEHFPLTLESARPSHTSQYLCASSESGYQETQYFGPGTRLLVL.

This clone was seen once. The rearrangement uses TRBV9 and TRBJ2-7; 12 bases map to TRBD2. This CDR3 spans 15 amino acids. The germline V gene encodes CDR1 SGDLS and CDR2 YYNGEE. V trimming: 2 bases; J trimming: 4 bases; junction bases outside the gene matches: 4. CDR3 coding DNA: TGTGCCAGCAGCGTGGGGACTAGCGGGCTATACGAGCAGTACTTC. Protein product: CASSVGTSGLYEQYF.

V usage is TRBV2 and J usage is TRBJ2-5; D unclear. Germline V lookup: CDR1 SNHLY, CDR2 FYNNEI. Trimming removed 4 bases from V and 0 bases from J, with 3 bases in between. The CDR3 runs to 12 residues. CDR3 DNA sequence: TGTGCCAGCAGTGTATACCAAGAGACCCAGTACTTC. Residues: CASSVYQETQYF.

The chain combines TRBV9 with TRBJ1-2; TRBD1 is a possible D gene (6 bases). V was pared by 4 bases and J by 5 bases, with 15 bases between. In germline, CDR1 is SGDLS, CDR2 YYNGEE. The CDR3 runs to 14 residues. CDR3 amino acids: CASSIDRSSYGYTF. The CDR3 DNA is TGTGCCAGCAGCATAGACAGGTCCTCTTATGGCTACACCTTC. Variable domain in full (rest from reference TRBV9 and TRBJ1-2): DSGVTQTPKHLITATGQRVTLRCSPRSGDLSVYWYQQSLDQGLQFLIQYYNGEERAKGNILERFSAQQFPDLHSELNLSSLELGDSALYFCASSIDRSSYGYTFGSGTRLTVV.

The CDR3 is CASSTTPLHYLNEQFF. The CDR3 region has the DNA TGTGCCAGCTCAACCACCCCTCTGCACTATCTTAATGAGCAGTTCTTC. The rearrangement joins TRBV18 to TRBJ2-1; D is unresolved. Trimming removed 5 bases at V and 7 bases at J, with 21 bases between. This CDR3 contains 16 residues. Germline loops: CDR1 KGHSH, CDR2 LQKENI.

This chain uses TRBV5-6 with TRBJ2-1; a weak D match, TRBD2 (6 bases). This CDR3 comprises 15 residues. V shed 0 bases and J shed 4 bases, with 11 bases lying between them. The germline V gene has CDR1 SGHDT and CDR2 YYEEEE. CDR3 DNA sequence: TGTGCCAGCAGCTTGGACAGCGGGCTATACAATGAGCAGTTCTTC. This translates into CASSLDSGLYNEQFF.

This chain uses TRBV18 with TRBJ2-1, with 11 nucleotides matching TRBD1. V gave up 3 bases and J gave up 9 bases; unmatched junction bases: 4. The CDR3 is made up of 14 amino acids. Looked up from germline, CDR1 is KGHSH and CDR2 is LQKENI. The CDR3 sequence: CASSPGQGVREQFF. The CDR3 nucleotides are TGTGCCAGCTCACCGGGACAGGGGGTACGTGAGCAGTTCTTC.

The rearrangement links TRBV30 to TRBJ2-7, with TRBD1 matching 8 bases. Germline-derived CDR1 and CDR2 are GTSNPN and SVGIG (reference sequence). The CDR3 length is 15 residues. With V trimmed by 3 bases and J by 2 bases, 9 bases remained unmatched. The CDR3 bases are TGTGCCTGGAGCGGGACAGGCGATTATACCTACGAGCAGTACTTC. Residues: CAWSGTGDYTYEQYF.

This clone appeared once. The rearrangement uses TRBV7-9 and TRBJ2-2; D perhaps matches TRBD2 (5 bases). The CDR3 has 18 amino acids. The V gene lost 1 base and the J gene lost 3 bases, with 18 bases spanning the gap. Germline assignment: CDR1 SEHNR and CDR2 FQNEAQ (reference sequence). CDR3 in DNA: TGTGCCAGCAGCTTAGGTCCAGTCCAGTCGGGGTACACCGGGGAGCTGTTTTTT. Its protein is CASSLGPVQSGYTGELFF.